This TCR beta chain was identified during a study of cytomegalovirus exposure and HLA in healthy donors (dated by TCRdb to the late 2010s). At the level of the whole study: The roughly 670 repertoires of the first cohort and the 120 validation repertoires were produced on the same platform, according to a later analysis. The study aimed to test whether cataloging public T cell receptors could reveal signatures of past pathogen exposure. A separate validation cohort of some 130 different subjects was used in addition to the roughly 620-subject first cohort. To predict cytomegalovirus infection status, the study brought together high-throughput TCR immunosequencing, statistical association of individual TCRs with disease status, and machine learning. Study-wide findings and limitations: Of the cluster scores, roughly 95% were above 0 in a later analysis, which found that TCRs clustered in the first cohort also tended to co-occur in the roughly 130 validation repertoires. According to the authors, the approach could potentially be generalized to other disease states and immunological phenotypes. The validation cohort had no HLA typing available for a later analysis, so co-occurrence within that cohort was assessed over all 120 or so repertoires. In both the original and validation cohorts, the classifier was reported to diagnose cytomegalovirus status with high specificity and sensitivity. A few of the identified cytomegalovirus-associated TCR beta chains were confirmed in vitro to be specific for cytomegalovirus antigens. While some public TCRs were present in many individuals, most TCR sequences turned up only very rarely across donors. A total of 164 TCR beta chains were listed by the study as associated with cytomegalovirus.

The method behind the library was the immunoSEQ multiplex PCR assay. The source study handled its data this way. To diagnose cytomegalovirus status from the catalog of TCR beta chain sequences, a statistical classification framework was built. The clones in this table, taken by TCRdb from immuneACCESS, are in-frame only. Not every clone is retained; where verified, under half of the shortfall comes from an unresolved V gene, and the cause of the rest is unknown. From that table come the V and J calls and clone size; the DNA was used to work out D and trimming. This sample has over 120,000 clones in its table, and roughly 87% of those were observed once. Together, the top ten hold 4.5% to 5.5% of the sample. The donors belonged to the validation cohort of over a hundred subjects, which was separate from the approximately 660-subject first cohort. Of note for this clone: It has no known antigen specificity. No much larger clone is present one base from it, and per-base qualities are unavailable.

For CDR1 and CDR2, the germline V gene (reference sequence) lists SGHKS and YYEKEE. V ends up 0 bases short and J 8 bases short, with an unmatched junction base count of 8. From its cysteine to its phenylalanine, the CDR3 spans 16 amino acids. The entry retains the CDR3 DNA only, 48 bases that are in frame from base 1. The rearrangement combines TRBV5-5 with TRBJ1-4, with 9 junctional bases fitting TRBD1. The source material was PBMCs. The clonotype originates from a man aged 18 to 35 in good health and CMV-seropositive. The DNA sequence reads TGTGCCAGCAGCTTGGGAGTATACAGGGGGCCAGAAAAACTGTTTTTT. The encoded protein is CASSLGVYRGPEKLFF.